Included here is one T cell receptor beta chain sequence, with context. Use of 60 Vbeta and 13 Jbeta primers characterized the PCR. The method was immunoSEQ multiplex PCR; TCRdb's version includes in-frame clones alone and lacks a portion of them. This sample contains tens of thousands of clones. The sample originates from a study of cytomegalovirus exposure and HLA in healthy donors. Trimming pared 1 base from V and 8 bases from J, leaving 14 bases between. This CDR3 is 15 amino acids long. Germline V gene lookup returns CDR1 SGHTA and CDR2 FQGNSA. The TCR was taken from a man aged 45-60 years in good health and CMV-seropositive. The specimen sequenced was PBMCs. This chain links TRBV7-2 with TRBJ1-4; weak D call: TRBD1 (5 bases). CDR3 amino acids: CASSLGGGTLEKLFF. The CDR3 bases are TGTGCCAGCAGCTTAGGGGGCGGAACCCTAGAAAAACTGTTTTTT.